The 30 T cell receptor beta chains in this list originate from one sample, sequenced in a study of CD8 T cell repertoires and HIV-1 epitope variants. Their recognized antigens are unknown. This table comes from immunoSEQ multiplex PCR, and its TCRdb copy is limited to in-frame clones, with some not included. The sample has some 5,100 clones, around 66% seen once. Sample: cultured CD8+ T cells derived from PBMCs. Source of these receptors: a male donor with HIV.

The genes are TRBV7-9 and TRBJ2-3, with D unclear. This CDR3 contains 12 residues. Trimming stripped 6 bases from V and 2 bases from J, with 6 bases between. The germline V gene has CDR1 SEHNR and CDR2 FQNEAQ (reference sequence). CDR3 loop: CASSPPTDTQYF. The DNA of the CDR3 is TGTGCCAGCAGTCCTCCCACAGATACGCAGTATTTT.

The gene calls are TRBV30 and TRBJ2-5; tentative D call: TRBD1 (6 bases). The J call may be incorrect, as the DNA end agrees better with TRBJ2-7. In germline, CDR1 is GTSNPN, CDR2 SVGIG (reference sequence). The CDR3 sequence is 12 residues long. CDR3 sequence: CAGDLTGSEQYF. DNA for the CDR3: TGTGCCGGGGACCTCACAGGGTCCGAGCAGTACTTC.

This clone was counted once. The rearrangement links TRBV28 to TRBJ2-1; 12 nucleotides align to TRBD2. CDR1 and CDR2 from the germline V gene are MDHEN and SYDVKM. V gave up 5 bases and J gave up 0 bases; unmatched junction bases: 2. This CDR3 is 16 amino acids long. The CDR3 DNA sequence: TGTGCCAGCAGTCCGACTAGCGGGAGCTCCTACAATGAGCAGTTCTTC. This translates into CASSPTSGSSYNEQFF.

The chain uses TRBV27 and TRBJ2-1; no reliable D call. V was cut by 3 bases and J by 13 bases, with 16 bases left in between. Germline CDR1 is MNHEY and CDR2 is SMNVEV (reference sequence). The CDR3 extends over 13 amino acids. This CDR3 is CASSFSIKGTQFF. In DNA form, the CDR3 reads TGTGCCAGCAGTTTTTCCATTAAGGGTACTCAGTTCTTC.

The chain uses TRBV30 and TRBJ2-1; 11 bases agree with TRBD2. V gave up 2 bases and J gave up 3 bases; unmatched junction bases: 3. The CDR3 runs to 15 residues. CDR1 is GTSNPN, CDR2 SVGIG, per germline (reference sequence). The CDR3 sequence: CAWSTTSGGYNEQFF. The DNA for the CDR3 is TGTGCCTGGAGTACTACTAGCGGGGGCTACAATGAGCAGTTCTTC.

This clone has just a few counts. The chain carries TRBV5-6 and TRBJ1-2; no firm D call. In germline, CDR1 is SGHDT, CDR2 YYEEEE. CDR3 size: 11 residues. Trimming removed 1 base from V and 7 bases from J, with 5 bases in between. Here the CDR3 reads CASSLRSGYTF. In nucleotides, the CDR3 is TGTGCCAGCAGCTTGCGGAGTGGCTACACCTTC.

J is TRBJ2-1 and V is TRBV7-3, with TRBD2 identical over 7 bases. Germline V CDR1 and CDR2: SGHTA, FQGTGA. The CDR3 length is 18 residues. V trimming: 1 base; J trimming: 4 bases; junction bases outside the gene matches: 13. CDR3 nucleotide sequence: TGTGCCAGCAGCTTAAATTGGTTCCTAGCGGTGTTGTACAATGAGCAGTTCTTC. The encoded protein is CASSLNWFLAVLYNEQFF. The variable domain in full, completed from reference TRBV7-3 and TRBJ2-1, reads GAGVSQTPSNKVTEKGKYVELRCDPISGHTALYWYRQSLGQGPEFLIYFQGTGAADDSGLPNDRFFAVRPEGSVSTLKIQRTERGDSAVYLCASSLNWFLAVLYNEQFFGPGTRLTVL.

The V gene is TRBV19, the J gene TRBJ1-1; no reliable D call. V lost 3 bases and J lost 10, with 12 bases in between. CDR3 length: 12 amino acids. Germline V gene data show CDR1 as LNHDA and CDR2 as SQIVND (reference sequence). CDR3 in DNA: TGTGCCAGTAGTATTGAGGGTATGCGAGCTTTCTTT. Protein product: CASSIEGMRAFF. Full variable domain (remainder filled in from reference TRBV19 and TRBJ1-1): DGGITQSPKYLFRKEGQNVTLSCEQNLNHDAMYWYRQDPGQGLRLIYYSQIVNDFQKGDIAEGYSVSREKKESFPLTVTSAQKNPTAFYLCASSIEGMRAFFGQGTRLTVV.

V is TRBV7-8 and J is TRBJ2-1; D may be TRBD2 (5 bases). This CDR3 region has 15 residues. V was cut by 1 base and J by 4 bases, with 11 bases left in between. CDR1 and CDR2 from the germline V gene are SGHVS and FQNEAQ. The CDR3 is CASSLESGTYNEQFF. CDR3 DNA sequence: TGTGCCAGCAGCTTAGAGAGCGGTACTTACAATGAGCAGTTCTTC.

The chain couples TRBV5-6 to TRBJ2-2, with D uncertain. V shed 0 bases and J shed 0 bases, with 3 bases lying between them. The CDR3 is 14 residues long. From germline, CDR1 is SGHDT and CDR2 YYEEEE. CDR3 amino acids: CASSLGPNTGELFF. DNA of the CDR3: TGTGCCAGCAGCTTGGGGCCGAACACCGGGGAGCTGTTTTTT.

For the CDR3, the DNA is TGTGCCTGGAGTGCAGGGACAGGGGATGAAGCTTTCTTT. Encoded protein: CAWSAGTGDEAFF. The chain links TRBV30 to TRBJ1-1, with TRBD1 matching over 10 bases. The CDR3 contains 13 residues. J was trimmed by 7 bases and V by 1 base; bases with no gene match: 3. Germline CDR1 is GTSNPN and CDR2 is SVGIG (reference sequence).

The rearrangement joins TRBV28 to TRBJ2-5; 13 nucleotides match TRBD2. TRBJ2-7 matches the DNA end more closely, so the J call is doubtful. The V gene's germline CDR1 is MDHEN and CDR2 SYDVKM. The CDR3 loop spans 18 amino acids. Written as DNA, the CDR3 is TGTGCCAGCAGCTCCACGCACAGGACTAGCGGGAGAGCCTACGAGCAGTACTTC. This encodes CASSSTHRTSGRAYEQYF.

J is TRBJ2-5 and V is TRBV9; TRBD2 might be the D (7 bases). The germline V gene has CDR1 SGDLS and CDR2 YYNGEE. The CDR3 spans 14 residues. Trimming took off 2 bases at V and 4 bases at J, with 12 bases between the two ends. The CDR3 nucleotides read TGTGCCAGCAGCGTGGCGGGGGCCGGAGAGACCCAGTACTTC. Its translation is CASSVAGAGETQYF.

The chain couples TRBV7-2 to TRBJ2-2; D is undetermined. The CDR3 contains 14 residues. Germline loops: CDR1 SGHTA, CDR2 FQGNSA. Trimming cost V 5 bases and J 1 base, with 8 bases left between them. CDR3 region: CASSPIQNTGELFF. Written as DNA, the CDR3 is TGTGCCAGCAGCCCGATACAGAACACCGGGGAGCTGTTTTTT. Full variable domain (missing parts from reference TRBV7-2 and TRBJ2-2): GAGVSQSPSNKVTEKGKDVELRCDPISGHTALYWYRQSLGQGLEFLIYFQGNSAPDKSGLPSDRFSAERTGGSVSTLTIQRTQQEDSAVYLCASSPIQNTGELFFGEGSRLTVL.

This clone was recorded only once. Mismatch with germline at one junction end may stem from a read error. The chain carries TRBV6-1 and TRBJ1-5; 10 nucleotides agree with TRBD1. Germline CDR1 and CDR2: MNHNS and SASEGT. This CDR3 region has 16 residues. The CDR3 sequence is CAGSGLLTGGQQPQHF. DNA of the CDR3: TGTGCCGGCAGTGGATTGCTGACAGGGGGCCAGCAGCCCCAGCATTTT.

The CDR3 region is CASSQDRATSYEQYF. The DNA for the CDR3 is TGTGCCAGCAGCCAGGACAGGGCTACCTCCTACGAGCAGTACTTC. The chain couples TRBV5-4 to TRBJ2-7, with TRBD1 identical over 8 bases. The CDR3 length is 15 residues. Germline V CDR1 and CDR2: SGHNT, YYREEE (reference sequence). Trimming at V came to 4 bases and at J to 0 bases, leaving 6 bases not matched to a gene. Full variable domain (remainder filled in from reference TRBV5-4 and TRBJ2-7): ETGVTQSPTHLIKTRGQQVTLRCSSQSGHNTVSWYQQALGQGPQFIFQYYREEENGRGNFPPRFSGLQFPNYSSELNVNALELDDSALYLCASSQDRATSYEQYFGPGTRLTVT.

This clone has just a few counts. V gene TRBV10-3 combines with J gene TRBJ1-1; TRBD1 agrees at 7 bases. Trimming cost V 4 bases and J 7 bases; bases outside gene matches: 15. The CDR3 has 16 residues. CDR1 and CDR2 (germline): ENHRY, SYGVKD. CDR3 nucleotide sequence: TGTGCCATCAGTGCCGGAGACGCGGGGACAGCTGATGAAGCTTTCTTT. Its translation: CAISAGDAGTADEAFF.

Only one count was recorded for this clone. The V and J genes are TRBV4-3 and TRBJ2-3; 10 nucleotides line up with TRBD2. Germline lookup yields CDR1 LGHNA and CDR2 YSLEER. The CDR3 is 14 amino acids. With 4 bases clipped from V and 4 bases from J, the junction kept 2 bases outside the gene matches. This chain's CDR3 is CASSLSGGADTQYF. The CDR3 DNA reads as TGCGCCAGCAGCCTAAGCGGGGGGGCAGATACGCAGTATTTT.

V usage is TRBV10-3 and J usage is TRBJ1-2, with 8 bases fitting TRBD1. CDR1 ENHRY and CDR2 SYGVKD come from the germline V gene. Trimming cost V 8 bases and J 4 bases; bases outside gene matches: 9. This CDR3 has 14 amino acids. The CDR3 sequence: CAIRSTGESYGYTF. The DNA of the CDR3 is TGTGCCATCCGTTCGACAGGGGAAAGCTATGGCTACACCTTC.

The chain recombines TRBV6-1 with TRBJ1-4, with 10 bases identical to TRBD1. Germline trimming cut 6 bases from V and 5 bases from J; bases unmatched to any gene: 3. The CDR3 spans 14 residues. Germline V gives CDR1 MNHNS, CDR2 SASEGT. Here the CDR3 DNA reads TGTGCCAGCAGAAGGGACAGGGGAAATGAAAAACTGTTTTTT. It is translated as CASRRDRGNEKLFF.

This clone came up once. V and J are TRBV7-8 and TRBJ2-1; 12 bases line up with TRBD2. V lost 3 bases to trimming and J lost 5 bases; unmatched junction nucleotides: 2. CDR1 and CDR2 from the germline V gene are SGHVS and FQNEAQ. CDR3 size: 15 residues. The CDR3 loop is CASSFRLAGDNEQFF. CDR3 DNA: TGTGCCAGCAGCTTTAGACTAGCGGGGGACAATGAGCAGTTCTTC.

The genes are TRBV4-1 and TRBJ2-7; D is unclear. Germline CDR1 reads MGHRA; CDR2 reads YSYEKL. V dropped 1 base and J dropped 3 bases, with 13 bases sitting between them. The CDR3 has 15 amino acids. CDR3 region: CASSQAPGLDYEQYF. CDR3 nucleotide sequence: TGCGCCAGCAGCCAAGCACCGGGCCTGGACTACGAGCAGTACTTC.

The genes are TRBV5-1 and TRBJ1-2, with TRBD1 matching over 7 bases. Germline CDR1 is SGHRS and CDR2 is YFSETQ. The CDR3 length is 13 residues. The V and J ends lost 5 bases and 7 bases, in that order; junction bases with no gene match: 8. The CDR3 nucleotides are TGCGCCAGCAGTCCCGGGACAGCGTTTGGCTACACCTTC. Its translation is CASSPGTAFGYTF.

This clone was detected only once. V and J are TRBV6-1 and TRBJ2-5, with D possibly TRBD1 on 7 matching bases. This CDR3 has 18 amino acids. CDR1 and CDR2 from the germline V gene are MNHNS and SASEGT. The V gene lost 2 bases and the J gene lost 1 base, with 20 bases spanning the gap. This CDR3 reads CASSEPPWRGRAQETQYF. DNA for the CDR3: TGTGCCAGCAGTGAACCCCCGTGGAGGGGGCGCGCCCAAGAGACCCAGTACTTC.

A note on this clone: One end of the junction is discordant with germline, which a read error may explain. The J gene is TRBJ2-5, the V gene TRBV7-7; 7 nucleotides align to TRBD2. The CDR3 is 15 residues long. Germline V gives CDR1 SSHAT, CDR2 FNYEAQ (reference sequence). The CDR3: CASSLTVAGEETQYF. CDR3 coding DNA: TGTGCTAGCAGCTTAACGGTGGCGGGAGAAGAGACCCAGTACTTC.

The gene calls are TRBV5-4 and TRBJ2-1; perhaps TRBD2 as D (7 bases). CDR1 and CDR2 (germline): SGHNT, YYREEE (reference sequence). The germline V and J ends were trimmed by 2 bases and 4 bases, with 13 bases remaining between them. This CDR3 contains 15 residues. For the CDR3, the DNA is TGTGCCAGCAGCTTTTGGGGAGGGGGTTACAATGAGCAGTTCTTC. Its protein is CASSFWGGGYNEQFF.

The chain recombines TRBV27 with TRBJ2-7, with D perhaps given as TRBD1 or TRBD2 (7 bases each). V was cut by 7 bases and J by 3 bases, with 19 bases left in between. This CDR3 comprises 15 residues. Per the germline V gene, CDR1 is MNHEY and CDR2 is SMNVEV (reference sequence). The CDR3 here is CASTPGGDSNYEQYF. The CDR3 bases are TGTGCCAGCACTCCTGGGGGGGACAGCAACTACGAGCAGTACTTC.

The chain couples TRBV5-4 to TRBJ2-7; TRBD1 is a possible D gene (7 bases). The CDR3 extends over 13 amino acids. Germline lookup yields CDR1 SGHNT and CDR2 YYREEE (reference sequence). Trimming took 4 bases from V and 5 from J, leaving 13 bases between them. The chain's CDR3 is CASSETRGDEQYF. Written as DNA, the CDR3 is TGTGCCAGCAGCGAAACCAGGGGGGACGAGCAGTACTTC.

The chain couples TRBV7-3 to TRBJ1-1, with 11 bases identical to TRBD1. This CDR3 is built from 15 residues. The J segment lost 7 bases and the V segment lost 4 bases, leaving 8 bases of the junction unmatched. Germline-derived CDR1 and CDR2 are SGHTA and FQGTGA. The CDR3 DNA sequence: TGTGCCAGCAGCTCTCCGGACAGGGGGCTTGTTGAAGCTTTCTTT. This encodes CASSSPDRGLVEAFF.

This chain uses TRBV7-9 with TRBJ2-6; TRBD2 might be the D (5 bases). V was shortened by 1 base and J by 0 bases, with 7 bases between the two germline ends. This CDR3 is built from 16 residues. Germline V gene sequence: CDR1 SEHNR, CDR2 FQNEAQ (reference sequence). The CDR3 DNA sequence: TGTGCCAGCAGCTTAGGGGCGGGCTCTGGGGCCAACGTCCTGACTTTC. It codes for CASSLGAGSGANVLTF.